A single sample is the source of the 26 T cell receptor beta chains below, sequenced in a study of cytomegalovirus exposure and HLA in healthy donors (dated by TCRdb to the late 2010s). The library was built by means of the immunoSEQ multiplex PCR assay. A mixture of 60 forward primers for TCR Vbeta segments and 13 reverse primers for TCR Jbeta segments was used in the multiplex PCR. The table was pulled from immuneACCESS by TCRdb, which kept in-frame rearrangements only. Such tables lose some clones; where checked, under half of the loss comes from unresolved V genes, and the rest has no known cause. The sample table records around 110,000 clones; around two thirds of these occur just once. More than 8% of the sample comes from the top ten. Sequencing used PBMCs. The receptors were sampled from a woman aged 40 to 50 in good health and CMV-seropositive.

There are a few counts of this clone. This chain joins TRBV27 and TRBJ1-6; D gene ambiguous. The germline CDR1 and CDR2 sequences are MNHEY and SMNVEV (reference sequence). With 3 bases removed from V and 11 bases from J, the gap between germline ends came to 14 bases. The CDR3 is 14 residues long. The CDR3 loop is CASSFRGGFAPLHF. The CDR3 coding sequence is TGTGCCAGCAGTTTTCGGGGTGGCTTTGCACCCCTCCACTTT.

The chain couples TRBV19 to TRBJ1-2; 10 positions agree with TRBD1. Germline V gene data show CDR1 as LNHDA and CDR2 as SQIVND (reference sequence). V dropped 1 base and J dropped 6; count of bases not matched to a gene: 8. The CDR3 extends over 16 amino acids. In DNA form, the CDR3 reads TGTGCCAGTAGTATAGCAAGGGACAGGGGAAGCGATGGCTACACCTTC. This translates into CASSIARDRGSDGYTF.

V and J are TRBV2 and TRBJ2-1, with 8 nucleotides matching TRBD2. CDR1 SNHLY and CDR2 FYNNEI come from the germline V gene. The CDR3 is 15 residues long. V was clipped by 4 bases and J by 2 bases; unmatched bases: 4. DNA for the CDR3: TGTGCCAGCAGTGTTCTAGCGGGTACCTACAATGAGCAGTTCTTC. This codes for CASSVLAGTYNEQFF.

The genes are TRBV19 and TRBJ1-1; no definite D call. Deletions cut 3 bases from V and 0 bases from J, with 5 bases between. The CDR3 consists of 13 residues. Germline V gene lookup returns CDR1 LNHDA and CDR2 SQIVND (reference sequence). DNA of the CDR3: TGTGCCAGTAGTATTCAGGTGAACACTGAAGCTTTCTTT. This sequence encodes CASSIQVNTEAFF.

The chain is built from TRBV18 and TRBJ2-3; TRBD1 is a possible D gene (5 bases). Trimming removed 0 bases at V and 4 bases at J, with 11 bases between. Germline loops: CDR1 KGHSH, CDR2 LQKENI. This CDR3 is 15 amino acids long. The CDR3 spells CASSPPTQGADTQYF. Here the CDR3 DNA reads TGTGCCAGCTCACCACCGACCCAGGGTGCAGATACGCAGTATTTT.

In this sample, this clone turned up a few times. The CDR3 reads CASSPISHEGPSGDTQYF. The CDR3 nucleotides are TGTGCCAGCAGTCCCATCTCTCACGAGGGCCCTTCCGGGGATACGCAGTATTTT. This chain links TRBV28 with TRBJ2-3, with D possibly being TRBD2 (5 bases). This CDR3 is 18 amino acids long. V gave up 5 bases and J gave up 6 bases, with 27 bases separating them. CDR1 MDHEN and CDR2 SYDVKM come from the germline V gene.

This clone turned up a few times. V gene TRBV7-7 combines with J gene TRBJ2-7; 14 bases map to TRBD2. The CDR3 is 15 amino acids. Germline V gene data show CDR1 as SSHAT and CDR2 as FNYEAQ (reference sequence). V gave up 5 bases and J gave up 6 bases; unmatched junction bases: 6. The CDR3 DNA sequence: TGTGCCAGCAGCGAGGGACTAGCGGGAGCCGGCGAGCAGTACTTC. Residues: CASSEGLAGAGEQYF.

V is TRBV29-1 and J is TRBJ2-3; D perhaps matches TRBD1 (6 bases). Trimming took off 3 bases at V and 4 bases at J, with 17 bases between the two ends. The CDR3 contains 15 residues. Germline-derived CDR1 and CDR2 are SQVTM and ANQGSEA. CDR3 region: CSVEKTGKFPDTQYF. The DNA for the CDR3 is TGCAGCGTTGAGAAGACAGGCAAGTTTCCAGATACGCAGTATTTT.

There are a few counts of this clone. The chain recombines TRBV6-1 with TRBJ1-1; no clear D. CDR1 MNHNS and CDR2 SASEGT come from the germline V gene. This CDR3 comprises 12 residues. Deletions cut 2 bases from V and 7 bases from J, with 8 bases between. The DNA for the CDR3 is TGTGCCAGCAGTGAAACGGGTGATGAAGCTTTCTTT. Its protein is CASSETGDEAFF.

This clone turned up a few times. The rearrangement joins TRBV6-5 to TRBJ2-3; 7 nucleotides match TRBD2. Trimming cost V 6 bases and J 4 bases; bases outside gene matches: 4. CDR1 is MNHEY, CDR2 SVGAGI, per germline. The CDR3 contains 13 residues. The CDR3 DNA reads TGTGCCAGCAGCAACGCGGGGGCAGATACGCAGTATTTT. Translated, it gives CASSNAGADTQYF.

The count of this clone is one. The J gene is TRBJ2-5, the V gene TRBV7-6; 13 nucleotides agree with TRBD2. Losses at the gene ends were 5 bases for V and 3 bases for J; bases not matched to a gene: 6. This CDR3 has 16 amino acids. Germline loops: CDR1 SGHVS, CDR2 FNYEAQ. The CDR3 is CASSRLAGGHKETQYF. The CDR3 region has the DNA TGTGCCAGCAGCAGACTAGCGGGAGGCCACAAAGAGACCCAGTACTTC.

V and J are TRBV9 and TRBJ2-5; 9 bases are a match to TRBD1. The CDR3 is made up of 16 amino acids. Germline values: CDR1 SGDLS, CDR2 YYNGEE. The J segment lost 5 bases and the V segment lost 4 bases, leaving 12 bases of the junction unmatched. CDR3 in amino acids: CASSNRGLDLGETQYF. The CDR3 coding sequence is TGTGCCAGCAGCAACAGGGGGCTTGATCTGGGTGAGACCCAGTACTTC.

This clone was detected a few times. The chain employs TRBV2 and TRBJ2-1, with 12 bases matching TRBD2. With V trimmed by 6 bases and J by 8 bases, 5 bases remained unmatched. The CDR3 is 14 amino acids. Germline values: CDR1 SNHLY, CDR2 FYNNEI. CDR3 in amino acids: CASSRLAGDDEQFF. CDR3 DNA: TGTGCCAGCAGCCGACTAGCGGGAGACGATGAGCAGTTCTTC. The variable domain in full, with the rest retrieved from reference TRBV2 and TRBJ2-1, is EPEVTQTPSHQVTQMGQEVILRCVPISNHLYFYWYRQILGQKVEFLVSFYNNEISEKSEIFDDQFSVERPDGSNFTLKIRSTKLEDSAMYFCASSRLAGDDEQFFGPGTRLTVL.

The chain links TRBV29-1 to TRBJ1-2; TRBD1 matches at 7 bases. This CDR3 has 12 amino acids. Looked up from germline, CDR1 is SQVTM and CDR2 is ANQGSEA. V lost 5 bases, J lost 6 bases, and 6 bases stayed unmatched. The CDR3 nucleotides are TGCAGCGTTTTGGAGGGGGCTGATGGCTACACCTTC. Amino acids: CSVLEGADGYTF.

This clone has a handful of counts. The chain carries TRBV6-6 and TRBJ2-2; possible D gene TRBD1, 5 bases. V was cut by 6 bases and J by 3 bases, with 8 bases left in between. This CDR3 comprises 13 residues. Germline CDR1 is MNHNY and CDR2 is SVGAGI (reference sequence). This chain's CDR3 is CASRGPDTGELFF. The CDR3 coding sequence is TGTGCCAGCAGGGGGCCGGACACCGGGGAGCTGTTTTTT.

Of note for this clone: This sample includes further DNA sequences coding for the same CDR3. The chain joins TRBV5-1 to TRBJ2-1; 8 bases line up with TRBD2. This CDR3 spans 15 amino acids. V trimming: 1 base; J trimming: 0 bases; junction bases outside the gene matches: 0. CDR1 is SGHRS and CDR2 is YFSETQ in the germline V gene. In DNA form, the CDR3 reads TGCGCCAGCAGCTTGAGCGGGAGCTCCTACAATGAGCAGTTCTTC. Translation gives CASSLSGSSYNEQFF.

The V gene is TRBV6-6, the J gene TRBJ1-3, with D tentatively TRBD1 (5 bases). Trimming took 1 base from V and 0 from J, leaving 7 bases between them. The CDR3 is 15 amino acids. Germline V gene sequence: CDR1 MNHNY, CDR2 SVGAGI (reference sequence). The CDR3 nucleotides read TGTGCCAGCAGTTACTGGACAAACTCTGGAAACACCATATATTTT. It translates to CASSYWTNSGNTIYF.

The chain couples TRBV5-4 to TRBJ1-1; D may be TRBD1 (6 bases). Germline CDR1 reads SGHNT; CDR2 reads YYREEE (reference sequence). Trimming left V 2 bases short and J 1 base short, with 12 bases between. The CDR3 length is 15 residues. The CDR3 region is CASSLTGLGNTEAFF. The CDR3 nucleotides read TGTGCCAGCAGCTTAACAGGGTTGGGGAACACTGAAGCTTTCTTT.

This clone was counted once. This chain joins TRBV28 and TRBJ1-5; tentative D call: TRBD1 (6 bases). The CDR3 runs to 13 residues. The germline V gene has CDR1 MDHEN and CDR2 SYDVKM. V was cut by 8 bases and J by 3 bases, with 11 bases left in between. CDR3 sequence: CASDRTVNQPQHF. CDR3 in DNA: TGTGCCAGCGATCGGACAGTCAATCAGCCCCAGCATTTT.

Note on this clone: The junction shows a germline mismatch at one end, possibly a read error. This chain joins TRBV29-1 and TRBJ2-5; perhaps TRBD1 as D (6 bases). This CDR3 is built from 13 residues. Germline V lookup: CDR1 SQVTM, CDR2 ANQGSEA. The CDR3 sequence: CSVEVGGQMNKDF. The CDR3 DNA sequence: TGCAGCGTTGAAGTGGGTGGACAGATGAATAAGGACTTC.

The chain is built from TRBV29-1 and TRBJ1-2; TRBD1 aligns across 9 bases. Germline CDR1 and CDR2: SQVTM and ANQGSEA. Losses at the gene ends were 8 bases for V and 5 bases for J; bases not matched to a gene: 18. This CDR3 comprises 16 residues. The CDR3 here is CSLGMGQGTYGYGYTF. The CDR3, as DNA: TGCAGCTTGGGGATGGGACAGGGAACCTATGGGTATGGCTACACCTTC. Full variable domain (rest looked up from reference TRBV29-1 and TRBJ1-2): SAVISQKPSRDICQRGTSLTIQCQVDSQVTMMFWYRQQPGQSLTLIATANQGSEATYESGFVIDKFPISRPNLTFSTLTVSNMSPEDSSIYLCSLGMGQGTYGYGYTFGSGTRLTVV.

The CDR3 protein is CASRGTGSGELFF. CDR3 nucleotides: TGCGCCAGCAGGGGGACAGGGTCCGGGGAGCTGTTTTTT. The gene calls are TRBV5-1 and TRBJ2-2; 9 bases map to TRBD1. This CDR3 region has 13 residues. Trimming cost V 5 bases and J 6 bases; bases outside gene matches: 2. Per the germline V gene, CDR1 is SGHRS and CDR2 is YFSETQ. Full variable domain (remainder filled in from reference TRBV5-1 and TRBJ2-2): KAGVTQTPRYLIKTRGQQVTLSCSPISGHRSVSWYQQTPGQGLQFLFEYFSETQRNKGNFPGRFSGRQFSNSRSEMNVSTLELGDSALYLCASRGTGSGELFFGEGSRLTVL.

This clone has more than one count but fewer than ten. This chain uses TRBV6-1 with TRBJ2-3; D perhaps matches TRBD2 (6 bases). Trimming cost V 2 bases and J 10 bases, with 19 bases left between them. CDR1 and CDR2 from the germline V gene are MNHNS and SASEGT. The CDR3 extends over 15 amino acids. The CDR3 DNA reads TGTGCCAGCAGTGAATTGGGGAAATTGGAGGGCGCGCAGTATTTT. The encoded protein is CASSELGKLEGAQYF.

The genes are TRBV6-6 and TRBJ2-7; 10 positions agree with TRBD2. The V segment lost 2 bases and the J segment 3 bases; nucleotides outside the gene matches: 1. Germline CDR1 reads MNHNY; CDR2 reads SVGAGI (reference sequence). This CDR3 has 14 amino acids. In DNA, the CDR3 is TGTGCCAGCAGTTACAGCGGGGGGGACTACGAGCAGTACTTC. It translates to CASSYSGGDYEQYF.

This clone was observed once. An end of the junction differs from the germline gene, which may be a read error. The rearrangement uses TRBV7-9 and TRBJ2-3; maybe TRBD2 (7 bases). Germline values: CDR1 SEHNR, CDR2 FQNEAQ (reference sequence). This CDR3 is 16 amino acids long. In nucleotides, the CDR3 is TGTTCCAGCAGCTTATCAACTCGCGGGGGCCCAGATACGCAGTATTTT. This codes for CSSSLSTRGGPDTQYF.

In DNA form, the CDR3 reads TGCGCCAGCAGCGCCGGACAGGGGCTACAAGAGACCCAGTACTTC. It specifies CASSAGQGLQETQYF. The rearrangement links TRBV5-1 to TRBJ2-5, with 9 bases aligning to TRBD1. V shed 4 bases and J 2 bases; nucleotides not matched to a gene: 6. The CDR3 consists of 15 residues. Looked up from germline, CDR1 is SGHRS and CDR2 is YFSETQ.